This is a list of T cell receptor beta chains from one sample in a study of shared clonotypes between healthy human individuals. Assay used: immunoSEQ multiplex PCR; TCRdb lists only in-frame clones, some missing. This table has under 600,000 clones, roughly 98% appearing once. What was sequenced was naive CD8+ T cells sorted from blood. Receptors originate from a man younger than 45 in good health. The CDR3 runs from the conserved cysteine through the conserved F or W. The D gene is left open where the match is weak. A clone size is listed for some rows: how often the clone was seen (once, few, many), or a class if it is expanded.

V gene	clone size	D gene	J gene	CDR3 DNA	CDR3 protein
TRBV10-2	once	TRBD2	TRBJ2-7	TGCGCCAGCAGTGAGATAACTAGCGGGAGCTACGAGCAGTACTTC	CASSEITSGSYEQYF
TRBV14	NA	NA	TRBJ1-1	TGTGCCAGCAGCCAGCAGCAGGGAAACACTGAAGCTTTCTTT	CASSQQQGNTEAFF
TRBV10-2	NA	TRBD2	TRBJ2-2	TGCGCCAGCTATCTTCTTAGCGGGACGGGCGGGGAGCTGTTTTTT	CASYLLSGTGGELFF
TRBV7-9	NA	NA	TRBJ1-2	TGTGCCAGCAGCTCCCCCGGACAGACCTCCTATGGCTACACCTTC	CASSSPGQTSYGYTF
TRBV27	NA	NA	TRBJ2-2	TGTGCCAGCGGAGTTCTGGGGAACACCGGGGAGCTGTTTTTT	CASGVLGNTGELFF
TRBV19	NA	NA	TRBJ2-5	TGTGCCAGTACCCTATTCCCGGAGGGACGTGAGACCCAGTACTTC	CASTLFPEGRETQYF
TRBV2	NA	TRBD1	TRBJ2-3	TGTGCCAGCAGGGGGCCAGGGGGCTCAGATACGCAGTATTTT	CASRGPGGSDTQYF
TRBV29-1	NA	NA	TRBJ2-2	TGCAGCGTTGAAGTGGCGGAGGGGTTAAACACCGGGGAGCTGTTTTTT	CSVEVAEGLNTGELFF
TRBV27	NA	NA	TRBJ1-1	TGTGCCAGCAGATTCACAGACTCCCGGGGCACTGAAGCTTTCTTT	CASRFTDSRGTEAFF
TRBV27	NA	NA	TRBJ2-3	TGTGCCAGCAGTTTACGCCTAGATACGCAGTATTTT	CASSLRLDTQYF
TRBV2	NA	NA	TRBJ2-1	TGTGCCAGCACCAACCGTCCGGGACTTCAGTTCTTC	CASTNRPGLQFF
TRBV5-4	NA	NA	TRBJ2-7	TGTGCCAGCAGCTTGGAGCTGTCCTACGAGCAGTACTTC	CASSLELSYEQYF
TRBV4-1	NA	NA	TRBJ1-5	TGCGCCAGCAGCCCGAGACAGGCCAATCAGCCCCAGCATTTT	CASSPRQANQPQHF
TRBV9	NA	NA	TRBJ1-2	TGTGCCAGCAGCGTGGGAGTAGATGGCTACACCTTC	CASSVGVDGYTF
TRBV4-1	NA	TRBD2	TRBJ2-1	TGCGCCAGCAGCCGGGGACTAGCGGCATCTTACAATGAGCAGTTCTTC	CASSRGLAASYNEQFF
TRBV7-9	NA	NA	TRBJ2-3	TGTGCCAGCAGCGACACAAGAGACCCAGATACGCAGTATTTT	CASSDTRDPDTQYF
TRBV5-5	NA	NA	TRBJ2-2	TGTGCCAGCAGCTTGGTTTGGCAGACAAACACCGGGGAGCTGTTTTTT	CASSLVWQTNTGELFF
TRBV27	NA	NA	TRBJ2-6	TGTGCCAGCAGTCTAGGGATATTGGCTGGGGCCAACGTCCTGACTTTC	CASSLGILAGANVLTF
TRBV5-4	NA	TRBD2	TRBJ2-7	TGTGCCAGCAGCGTCGGACTAGCCTACGAGCAGTACTTC	CASSVGLAYEQYF
TRBV28	NA	NA	TRBJ2-1	TGTGCCAGCAGTTTCTCGCTGGTGGGACAATGGGAGCAGTTCTTC	CASSFSLVGQWEQFF
TRBV5-1	NA	NA	TRBJ2-7	TGCGCCAGCAGCTCTGGGGTGGGCAGCTACTCCTACGAGCAGTACTTC	CASSSGVGSYSYEQYF
TRBV10-3	few	NA	TRBJ1-4	TGTGCCATCAGTGGAGCCGGGGTCCACGAAAAACTGTTTTTT	CAISGAGVHEKLFF